This T cell receptor beta chain is from a study of blood T cells in healthy people across ages. J lost 8 bases, V lost 0 bases, and 21 bases had no gene match. Looked up from germline, CDR1 is MNHEY and CDR2 is SVGEGT. The length of the CDR3 is 21 residues. Together with a sample-barcoded 5' primer, a J-beta primer mix was included in a second PCR lasting roughly 6 to 12 cycles. In TCRdb, the 5' RACE reads were re-called with MiXCR into one record per CDR3 protein. The sample consists of hundreds of thousands of distinct CDR3 sequences, roughly 47% of them appearing once. This clonotype turned up a few times.

This receptor was obtained from a woman aged 55-69 years in good health. The specimen sequenced was blood. J is TRBJ2-1 and V is TRBV6-2 or TRBV6-3; 11 bases fit TRBD2. The CDR3 nucleotides are TGTGCCAGCAGTTACTCTGGTCGGGCTAGCGGGGGGTCCTCATACTCGGATGAGCAGTTCTTC. The encoded protein is CASSYSGRASGGSSYSDEQFF.